Shown below are 13 T cell receptor beta chains from a single sample sequenced in a study of T cell clonality in common variable immunodeficiency. Libraries were prepared by immunoSEQ multiplex PCR; TCRdb keeps only in-frame clonotypes and omits some of them. Observed in the sample are 80,000 or so clones, none of them singletons. Sequenced input: peripheral blood mononuclear cells. All receptors come from a person between 18 and 75 years old in good health.

This clone was counted many times. From the germline J gene comes the end of the CDR3, since the read stops 3 residues before it. The sample has other DNA sequences that encode this CDR3 too. The chain uses TRBV7-3 and TRBJ2-3; unclear D gene. Germline values: CDR1 SGHTA, CDR2 FQGTGA. The CDR3 totals 13 residues. Trimming took 2 bases from V and 0 from J, leaving 3 bases between them. The chain's CDR3 is CASSLPSTDTQYF. The CDR3 DNA, read in part, is TGTGCCAGCAGCTTACCTAGCACAGATACG.

This clone showed up many times. The read ends 3 residues early relative to the CDR3; the germline J gene fills the gap. V and J are TRBV5-4 and TRBJ1-2, with D unclear. CDR1 and CDR2 from the germline V gene are SGHNT and YYREEE (reference sequence). CDR3 length: 13 amino acids. CDR3 protein: CASSPRQKRGYTF. CDR3 DNA (partial): TGTGCCAGCAGCCCAAGACAAAAGAGAGGC.

Remarks on this clone: A much larger clone lies one base from this, so it may be a read error. The DNA ends 3 residues before the CDR3 does, and the rest of the CDR3 is filled in from the germline J gene. The chain is built from TRBV11-1 and TRBJ2-3, with D hard to call. CDR3 length: 14 amino acids. The V gene lost 1 base and the J gene lost 2 bases, with 7 bases spanning the gap. Germline V lookup: CDR1 SGHAT, CDR2 FQDESV (reference sequence). CDR3 region: CASSLEGPTDTQYF. Partial CDR3 DNA: TGTGCCAGCAGCTTAGAGGGCCCCACAGATACG.

There are many counts of this clone. The read stops 3 residues short of the end of the CDR3; the missing end is completed from the germline J gene. The gene calls are TRBV10-1 and TRBJ2-2; possibly TRBD1 for D (6 bases). Deletions cut 3 bases from V and 4 bases from J, with 9 bases between. Germline-derived CDR1 and CDR2 are WNHNN and SYGVQD (reference sequence). The CDR3 consists of 14 residues. CDR3 bases read: TGCGCCAGCAGTGACAGGGGATTCACCGGGGAG. Residues: CASSDRGFTGE. The entire CDR3 sequence reads CASSDRGFTGELFF.

The sample holds many counts of this clone. The read gets to within 3 residues of the CDR3 end, and the germline J gene fills in the rest. The chain couples TRBV7-9 to TRBJ2-1; 7 bases agree with TRBD2. The germline V gene has CDR1 SEHNR and CDR2 FQNEAQ (reference sequence). Trimming cost V 3 bases and J 0 bases; bases outside gene matches: 2. This CDR3 has 15 residues. Incomplete CDR3 DNA: TGTGCCAGCAGCTTCCGCGGGAGCTCCTACAATGAG. This gives the protein CASSFRGSSYNE. The complete CDR3 protein is CASSFRGSSYNEQFF.

This clone was counted at least ten times. The read terminates 3 residues before the CDR3 end, so the remaining end is supplied by the germline J gene. V usage is TRBV7-3 and J usage is TRBJ2-7, with a possible D match to TRBD2 (6 bases). V lost 3 bases to trimming and J lost 1 base, with 13 bases between them. Germline V gene lookup returns CDR1 SGHTA and CDR2 FQGTGA. The CDR3 extends over 15 amino acids. The CDR3: CASSLGGGRSYEQYF. CDR3 bases read: TGTGCCAGCAGCTTGGGGGGAGGTCGGTCCTACGAG.

Ten or more counts support this clone. Read coverage stops 3 residues before the CDR3 terminus; the germline J gene supplies the remainder. The rearrangement uses TRBV20-1 and TRBJ2-3; D may be TRBD2 (6 bases). V was trimmed by 6 bases and J by 0 bases, leaving 13 bases between them. Germline-derived CDR1 and CDR2 are DFQATT and SNEGSKA (reference sequence). This CDR3 has 14 amino acids. CDR3 protein: CSASSATSTDTQYF. Incomplete CDR3 DNA: TGCAGTGCCTCTAGCGCGACTAGCACAGATACG.

The table lists this clone with many counts. The read is 3 residues too short to cover the CDR3 end, so that end is filled in from the germline J gene. The chain links TRBV2 to TRBJ2-5, with 7 bases identical to TRBD1. Germline loops: CDR1 SNHLY, CDR2 FYNNEI. The CDR3 covers 13 residues. V was pared by 4 bases and J by 3 bases, with 2 bases of the junction left unmatched. This CDR3 is CASSGDREETQYF. The DNA read from the CDR3 is TGTGCCAGCAGTGGGGACAGAGAAGAGACC.

In its sample, this clone was seen many times. The read gets to within 3 residues of the CDR3 end, and the germline J gene fills in the rest. The V call is TRBV20-1, the J call TRBJ2-3, with TRBD2 identical over 13 bases. Germline V gene data show CDR1 as DFQATT and CDR2 as SNEGSKA (reference sequence). The J segment lost 6 bases and the V segment lost 5 bases, leaving 8 bases of the junction unmatched. The CDR3 contains 15 residues. The part of the CDR3 DNA that was read is TGCAGTGCTTCGGGACTAGCGGGAATTAGCGATACG. Translating it yields CSASGLAGISDT. The complete CDR3 reads CSASGLAGISDTQYF.

This clone showed up many times. With the read ending 3 residues before the CDR3 end, the germline J gene is used to fill in that end. The rearrangement joins TRBV19 to TRBJ1-1, with TRBD1 matching 8 bases. The germline CDR1 and CDR2 sequences are LNHDA and SQIVND (reference sequence). This CDR3 is 17 amino acids long. With 3 bases clipped from V and 4 bases from J, the junction kept 13 bases outside the gene matches. The CDR3 sequence: CASSMMSVRQGSTEAFF. CDR3 DNA (partial): TGTGCCAGTAGTATGATGTCGGTGAGACAGGGGTCCACTGAA.

This clone was observed many times. The CDR3 is cut off 3 residues early in the read; its end comes from the germline J gene. The chain employs TRBV30 and TRBJ2-4; tentatively, D is TRBD2 (6 bases). The CDR3 length is 13 residues. Germline values: CDR1 GTSNPN, CDR2 SVGIG (reference sequence). The V and J ends lost 2 bases and 3 bases respectively, with 8 bases between them. The CDR3 region is CAWSNSGKNIQYF. CDR3 DNA, as far as it was read: TGTGCCTGGAGTAATAGCGGCAAAAACATT.

This clone appeared many times. The read ends 3 residues shy of where the CDR3 ends; the end is completed using the germline J gene. The chain is built from TRBV14 and TRBJ2-5; possibly TRBD2 for D (6 bases). The V gene's germline CDR1 is SGHDN and CDR2 FVKESK. Trimming cost V 2 bases and J 5 bases, with 24 bases left between them. The CDR3 totals 18 residues. Incomplete CDR3 DNA: TGTGCCAGCAGCCAATCAAACCTGGGACTTCTGTTGGGGGAGACC. This sequence encodes CASSQSNLGLLLGET. The full CDR3 protein is CASSQSNLGLLLGETQYF.

Only a few counts were recorded for this clone. Coverage ceases 3 residues before the CDR3 finishes, and the germline J gene fills in the end. The rearrangement joins TRBV10-3 to TRBJ2-1, with 9 bases aligning to TRBD2. Germline values: CDR1 ENHRY, CDR2 SYGVKD. V was clipped by 10 bases and J by 9 bases; unmatched bases: 13. The CDR3 is 14 residues long. The part of the CDR3 DNA that was read is TGTGCCACGCGGGGGGGGCTAGGGGGCGGTGAG. It codes for CATRGGLGGGE. The full CDR3 reads CATRGGLGGGEQFF.